This T cell receptor (beta chain) was sequenced for a study of cytomegalovirus exposure and HLA in healthy donors. At the level of the study: As an earlier analysis found, 180 million or so T cells yielded approximately 110 million unique TCR beta sequences.

A note on this clone: The antigen remains undetermined.

With 60 Vbeta and 13 Jbeta primers, the PCR was carried out. Here immunoSEQ multiplex PCR was the method, and the copy in TCRdb shows in-frame clones only, minus some. The data hold roughly 110,000 clones, with 82% observed a single time. Study observations and caveats: Later work found that TCR association rates differed between HLA loci; DRB1 had the most and HLA-C the fewest. Both high specificity and high sensitivity reportedly marked the classifier's diagnosis of cytomegalovirus status.

Germline assignment: CDR1 SGHTA and CDR2 FQGNSA. V dropped 7 bases and J dropped 4 bases, with 20 bases sitting between them. The CDR3 is 15 amino acids. The sequencing input was PBMCs. The chain couples TRBV7-2 to TRBJ2-7, with a possible D match to TRBD1 (6 bases). The source of this sequence is a man in his fifties or sixties in good health and CMV-seronegative. CDR3 bases: TGTGCCAGCAAGGACAGTCTAGGAGGTGGTTACGAGCAGTACTTC. Protein product: CASKDSLGGGYEQYF.